The 23 T cell receptor beta chains below all came from one sample that was sequenced in a study of T cell repertoires in cytomegalovirus infection. TCRdb recomputed calls from the reads with MiXCR, one row per CDR3 protein. The sample has 500,000 to 600,000 distinct CDR3 sequences; approximately 17% are singletons. Sequenced sample: CD8+ T cells from PBMCs. These TCRs come from a human donor in good health (CMV status not recorded). Some clones in this sample may be carry-over from other donors' samples.

This clonotype was counted many times. This sequence joins TRBV12-3 or TRBV12-4 and TRBJ2-5; D is uncertain. The CDR3 contains 14 residues. V was cut by 4 bases and J by 1 base, with 10 bases left in between. The CDR3 sequence: CASSSRTSQETQYF. CDR3 coding DNA: TGTGCCAGCAGTTCCCGCACGTCCCAAGAGACCCAGTACTTC.

This clonotype occurred many times. This sequence joins TRBV19 and TRBJ1-6; D unclear. There are 15 residues in the CDR3. Trimming removed 7 bases from V and 7 bases from J, with 17 bases in between. Germline loops: CDR1 LNHDA, CDR2 SQIVND (reference sequence). The CDR3 region is CASTHPSGSNSPLHF. The CDR3 region has the DNA TGTGCCAGTACTCACCCTTCGGGCAGCAATTCACCCCTCCACTTT. The full variable domain, rest sourced from reference TRBV19 and TRBJ1-6, is DGGITQSPKYLFRKEGQNVTLSCEQNLNHDAMYWYRQDPGQGLRLIYYSQIVNDFQKGDIAEGYSVSREKKESFPLTVTSAQKNPTAFYLCASTHPSGSNSPLHFGNGTRLTVT.

This clonotype has just one count. This may come from a read error, since a much larger clone is one base off. The chain has TRBV19 and TRBJ1-1; 11 nucleotides align to TRBD1. There are 15 residues in the CDR3. Per the germline V gene, CDR1 is LNHDA and CDR2 is SQIVND (reference sequence). The CDR3 DNA reads TGTGCCAGTAGTATGATGGGACAGGGGGGAACTGTAGCTTTCTTT. This gives the protein CASSMMGQGGTVAFF.

Only a few counts were recorded for this clonotype. The V call is TRBV4-1, the J call TRBJ2-2; TRBD1 matches at 7 bases. Trimming took 4 bases from V and 3 from J; bases not matched to a gene: 5. The CDR3 loop spans 15 amino acids. Germline V gene lookup returns CDR1 MGHRA and CDR2 YSYEKL. For the CDR3, the DNA is TGCGCCAGCAGCCGAGGACAGGAACACACCGGGGAGCTGTTTTTT. It codes for CASSRGQEHTGELFF.

This clonotype was seen a handful of times. The chain combines TRBV29-1 with TRBJ2-7, with D possibly TRBD1 on 6 matching bases. Germline V gene lookup returns CDR1 SQVTM and CDR2 ANQGSEA. V lost 5 bases and J lost 3, with 14 bases in between. This CDR3 has 13 amino acids. CDR3 loop: CSVRTANNYEQYF. In nucleotides, the CDR3 is TGCAGCGTTCGGACAGCAAACAACTACGAGCAGTACTTC.

The CDR3 reads CSARPRASNYGYTF. CDR3 DNA sequence: TGCAGTGCTAGACCCAGGGCTTCTAACTATGGCTACACCTTC. The V gene is TRBV20-1, the J gene TRBJ1-2; a possible D gene is TRBD1 (5 bases). V was pared by 2 bases and J by 0 bases, with 10 bases between. The CDR3 length is 14 residues. CDR1 and CDR2 from the germline V gene are DFQATT and SNEGSKA (reference sequence).

There are many counts of this clonotype. The chain joins TRBV19 to TRBJ2-1; D ambiguous. This CDR3 contains 17 residues. Deletions cut 4 bases from V and 8 bases from J, with 24 bases between. Looked up from germline, CDR1 is LNHDA and CDR2 is SQIVND (reference sequence). The DNA of the CDR3 is TGTGCCAGTAGTACCATTTACACCGGGCTCTCTATGTATGAGCAGTTCTTC. Amino acids: CASSTIYTGLSMYEQFF.

This clonotype was found many times. One end of the junction is discordant with germline, which a read error may explain. The rearrangement links TRBV7-9 to TRBJ2-2; 10 nucleotides line up with TRBD2. The CDR3 is made up of 15 amino acids. Germline values: CDR1 SEHNR, CDR2 FQNEAQ (reference sequence). CDR3 DNA: TGTGCCAGCAGCCTAGCGGGAGAAGGGACCGGGGAGCTGTTTTTT. Its translation: CASSLAGEGTGELFF.

This clonotype was seen more than once but under ten times. This chain's CDR3 is CASSQEYSELAGGLYNEQFF. DNA for the CDR3: TGTGCCAGCAGCCAAGAATATAGCGAACTAGCGGGGGGCCTTTACAATGAGCAGTTCTTC. J is TRBJ2-1 and V is TRBV3-1, with 12 bases that match TRBD2. The germline gives CDR1 LGHDT, CDR2 YNNKEL (reference sequence). This CDR3 is built from 20 residues. The V gene end was trimmed by 0 bases and the J gene end by 4 bases; junction bases not matched to a gene: 13.

This chain links TRBV6-2 or TRBV6-3 with TRBJ1-5, with 8 bases that match TRBD1. This CDR3 comprises 16 residues. CDR1 is MNHEY and CDR2 is SVGEGT in the germline V gene. The V segment lost 7 bases and the J segment 7 bases; nucleotides outside the gene matches: 15. CDR3 DNA: TGTGCCAGCACCCCCGGCCCGACAGGGGCGGAACAGCCCCAGCATTTT. Translating gives CASTPGPTGAEQPQHF.

This rearrangement joins TRBV11-2 to TRBJ2-2; D may match TRBD1 or TRBD2 (5 bases each). V lost 5 bases and J lost 7, with 11 bases in between. Per germline, CDR1 SGHAT and CDR2 FQNNGV. This CDR3 contains 13 residues. CDR3 protein: CASSRDGGGELFF. The CDR3 DNA is TGTGCCAGCAGCAGGGACGGCGGCGGGGAGCTGTTTTTT.

The genes are TRBV6-5 and TRBJ2-2, with no clear D. The CDR3 length is 15 residues. Trimming removed 7 bases at V and 1 base at J, with 13 bases between. Germline V gene data show CDR1 as MNHEY and CDR2 as SVGAGI. The CDR3 DNA sequence: TGTGCCAGCAAGATCGACGGGCAGAACACCGGGGAGCTGTTTTTT. Residues: CASKIDGQNTGELFF.

This clonotype was observed once. This chain links TRBV20-1 with TRBJ2-1; D is tentatively TRBD1 or TRBD2 (5 bases each). CDR1 DFQATT and CDR2 SNEGSKA come from the germline V gene (reference sequence). Trimming shortened V by 4 bases and J by 2 bases, and 15 bases separated the two germline ends. The CDR3 runs to 15 residues. In DNA form, the CDR3 reads TGCAGTGCTAATTTGTGGGGACCCCCCTACAATGAGCAGTTCTTC. This gives the protein CSANLWGPPYNEQFF.

This sequence joins TRBV24-1 and TRBJ2-7; D is possibly TRBD1 (5 bases). V lost 3 bases to trimming and J lost 3 bases, with 11 bases between them. Germline V gives CDR1 KGHDR, CDR2 SFDVKD. The length of the CDR3 is 14 residues. CDR3 in amino acids: CATSDHPGFYEQYF. CDR3 nucleotides: TGTGCCACCAGTGATCACCCAGGGTTCTACGAGCAGTACTTC.

The chain combines TRBV7-9 with TRBJ2-5, with TRBD2 as a possible D gene (5 bases). Germline V gene data show CDR1 as SEHNR and CDR2 as FQNEAQ (reference sequence). The length of the CDR3 is 14 residues. V was trimmed by 5 bases and J by 5 bases, leaving 15 bases between them. Here the CDR3 DNA reads TGTGCCAGCAGCCCTACGGGGATTCGCGAGACCCAGTACTTC. This gives the protein CASSPTGIRETQYF.

This clonotype was detected many times. This chain links TRBV12-3 or TRBV12-4 with TRBJ1-2, with D unresolved. Trimming left V 7 bases short and J 0 bases short, with 9 bases between. The CDR3 consists of 13 residues. CDR3 sequence reads: CASKLGSNYGYTF. DNA of the CDR3: TGTGCCAGCAAGCTCGGCTCTAACTATGGCTACACCTTC.

This clonotype appeared many times. The V gene is TRBV7-2, the J gene TRBJ2-1; D remains unclear. The germline V and J ends were trimmed by 0 bases and 7 bases, with 13 bases remaining between them. Germline V gene lookup returns CDR1 SGHTA and CDR2 FQGNSA. The CDR3 runs 15 residues. The CDR3 protein is CASSLASLGLNEQFF. The CDR3 nucleotides read TGTGCCAGCAGCTTAGCTTCCCTAGGTTTGAATGAGCAGTTCTTC.

About this clonotype itself: Given a much more abundant clone one base away, this may be a read error. The V and J genes are TRBV7-6 and TRBJ1-5; D is unclear. The V and J ends lost 5 bases and 6 bases respectively, with 17 bases between them. CDR1 is SGHVS, CDR2 FNYEAQ, per germline. The CDR3 length is 15 residues. CDR3 amino acids: CASSTSFENGQPQHF. The CDR3 DNA reads TGTGCCAGCAGCACAAGCTTCGAGAACGGTCAGCCCCAGCATTTT.

This clonotype occurred many times. V gene TRBV5-6 combines with J gene TRBJ2-5; D not certain. Germline loops: CDR1 SGHDT, CDR2 YYEEEE. The CDR3 sequence is 15 residues long. V was shortened by 3 bases and J by 2 bases, with 14 bases between the two germline ends. The CDR3 sequence: CASSYSEWGQETQYF. CDR3 sequence (DNA): TGTGCCAGCAGCTACTCCGAATGGGGACAAGAGACCCAGTACTTC.

This clonotype was detected only a few times. The CDR3 is CASSEAGEYNEQFF. The CDR3 DNA reads TGTGCCAGCAGTGAAGCGGGGGAGTACAATGAGCAGTTCTTC. V gene TRBV6-1 combines with J gene TRBJ2-1; either TRBD1 or TRBD2 may fit D (5 bases each). CDR1 and CDR2 from the germline V gene are MNHNS and SASEGT. Trimming took off 0 bases at V and 4 bases at J, with 7 bases between the two ends. The CDR3 has 14 residues.

This chain connects TRBV27 to TRBJ2-1, with TRBD2 matching 12 bases. CDR1 is MNHEY and CDR2 is SMNVEV in the germline V gene (reference sequence). The length of the CDR3 is 14 residues. J gave up 8 bases and V 5 bases, and 4 bases lay outside the gene matches. This chain's CDR3 is CASSLAGGPDEQFF. Here the CDR3 DNA reads TGTGCCAGCAGTCTAGCGGGGGGGCCTGATGAGCAGTTCTTC.

This clonotype has at least ten counts. The chain couples TRBV28 to TRBJ2-7; D assignment may be TRBD1 or TRBD2 (5 bases each). CDR3 length equals 17 residues. Between the trimmed V and J ends, which lost 3 bases and 7 bases, there was a span of 25 bases. Per germline, CDR1 MDHEN and CDR2 SYDVKM. The CDR3 region has the DNA TGTGCCAGCAGTTTTAAAGGGCTGGGGGTCAGGGTGCGGGAGCAGTACTTC. Amino acids: CASSFKGLGVRVREQYF.

This clonotype was counted between two and nine times. This sequence joins TRBV5-8 and TRBJ1-6, with 7 bases fitting TRBD1. J gave up 6 bases and V 4 bases, and 13 bases lay outside the gene matches. The germline gives CDR1 SGHTS, CDR2 YDEGEE. The CDR3 loop spans 17 amino acids. DNA for the CDR3: TGTGCCAGCAGCCAAAACAGGGGCTTCAATCCTAATTCACCCCTCCACTTT. Protein product: CASSQNRGFNPNSPLHF.